This T cell receptor beta chain is drawn from a study of cytomegalovirus exposure and HLA in healthy donors. Regarding the study as a whole: Published work reported that the classifier diagnosed cytomegalovirus status with high specificity and sensitivity.

PCR used 60 Vbeta primers and 13 Jbeta primers. The assay was immunoSEQ multiplex PCR, and TCRdb's table has in-frame clones only and misses some. In the table there are 95,000 to 150,000 clones, more than 60% of which are singletons. A remark on this clone: Its cognate antigen is unknown.

Losses at the gene ends were 4 bases for V and 9 bases for J; bases not matched to a gene: 12. From germline, CDR1 is SEHNR and CDR2 FQNEAQ (reference sequence). CDR3 length: 14 residues. The rearrangement joins TRBV7-9 to TRBJ2-7, with 7 positions matching TRBD1. Sequencing was carried out using PBMCs. The TCR sequence derives from a man younger than 35 in good health and CMV-seronegative. The CDR3: CASSSEGAPSGQYF. CDR3 in DNA: TGTGCCAGCAGCTCCGAGGGGGCTCCCAGTGGGCAGTACTTC.